The clone carrying this T cell receptor (beta chain) was counted only a few times. The CDR3 has 14 amino acids. Germline V gene sequence: CDR1 MGHRA, CDR2 YSYEKL. V was pared by 1 base and J by 7 bases, with 13 bases between. These data belong to a study of blood T cells in healthy people across ages. A sample-barcoded 5' primer and a J-beta primer mix were used in a second PCR of about 7 to 12 cycles. TCRdb analysed the 5' RACE reads with MiXCR anew, one entry per CDR3 protein. The sample records hundreds of thousands of distinct CDR3 sequences, roughly 56% being singletons. The chain joins TRBV4-1 to TRBJ1-1; tentative D call: TRBD1 (6 bases). This TCR was recovered from a man aged 40-55 years in good health. The source material was blood. CDR3 DNA sequence: TGCGCCAGCAGCCAAGGTACAGGGCGAAATGAAGCTTTCTTT. Encoded protein: CASSQGTGRNEAFF.